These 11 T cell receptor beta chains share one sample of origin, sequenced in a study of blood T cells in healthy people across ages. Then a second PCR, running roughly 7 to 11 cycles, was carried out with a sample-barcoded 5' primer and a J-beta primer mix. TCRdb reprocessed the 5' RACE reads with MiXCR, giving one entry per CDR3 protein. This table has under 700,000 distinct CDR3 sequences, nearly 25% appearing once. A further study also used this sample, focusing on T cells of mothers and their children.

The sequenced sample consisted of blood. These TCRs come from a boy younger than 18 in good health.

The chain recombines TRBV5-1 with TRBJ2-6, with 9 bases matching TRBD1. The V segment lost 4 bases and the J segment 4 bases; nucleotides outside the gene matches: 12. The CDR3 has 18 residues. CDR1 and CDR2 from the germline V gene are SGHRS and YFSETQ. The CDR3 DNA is TGCGCCAGCAGCCTCCTACCGGGACAGGGATCCGGGGCCAACGTCCTGACTTTC. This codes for CASSLLPGQGSGANVLTF.

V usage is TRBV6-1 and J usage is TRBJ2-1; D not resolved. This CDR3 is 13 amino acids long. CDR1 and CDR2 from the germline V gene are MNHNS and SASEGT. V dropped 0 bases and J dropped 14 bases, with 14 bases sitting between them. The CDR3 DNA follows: TGTGCCAGCAGTGAAGCGCTTTCTGTGCAGGAGTTCTTC. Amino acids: CASSEALSVQEFF.

CDR3 sequence: CASSDRPTSTDTQYF. The DNA for the CDR3 is TGTGCCAGCAGTGACAGACCCACTAGCACAGATACGCAGTATTTT. The rearrangement links TRBV6-4 to TRBJ2-3; no clear D. The CDR3 extends over 15 amino acids. Trimming removed 2 bases from V and 0 bases from J, with 9 bases in between. CDR1 is MRHNA and CDR2 is SNTAGT in the germline V gene.

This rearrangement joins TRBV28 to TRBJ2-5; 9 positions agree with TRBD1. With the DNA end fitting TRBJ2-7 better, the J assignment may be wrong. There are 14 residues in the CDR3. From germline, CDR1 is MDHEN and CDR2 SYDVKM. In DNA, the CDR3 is TGTGCCAGCAGTCCCCACAGGGGGCCCTACGAGCAGTACTTC. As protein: CASSPHRGPYEQYF.

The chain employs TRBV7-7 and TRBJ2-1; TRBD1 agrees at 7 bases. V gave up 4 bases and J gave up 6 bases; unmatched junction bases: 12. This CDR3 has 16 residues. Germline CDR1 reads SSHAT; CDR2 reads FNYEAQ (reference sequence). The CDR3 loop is CASSYGTGVQVNEQFF. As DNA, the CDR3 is TGTGCCAGCAGCTACGGAACAGGGGTGCAGGTCAATGAGCAGTTCTTC.

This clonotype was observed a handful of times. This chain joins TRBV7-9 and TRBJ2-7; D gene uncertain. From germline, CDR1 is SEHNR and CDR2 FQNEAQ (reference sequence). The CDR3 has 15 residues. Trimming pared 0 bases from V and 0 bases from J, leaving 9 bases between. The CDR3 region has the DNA TGTGCCAGCAGCTTAGCCGAACAGACCTCCTACGAGCAGTACTTC. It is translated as CASSLAEQTSYEQYF.

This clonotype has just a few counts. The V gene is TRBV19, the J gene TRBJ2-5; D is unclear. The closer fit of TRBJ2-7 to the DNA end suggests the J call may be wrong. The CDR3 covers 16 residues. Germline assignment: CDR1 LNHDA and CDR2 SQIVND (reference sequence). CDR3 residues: CASSIGSGTHSYEQYF. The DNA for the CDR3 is TGTGCCAGTAGTATTGGGTCCGGAACCCACTCCTACGAGCAGTACTTC.

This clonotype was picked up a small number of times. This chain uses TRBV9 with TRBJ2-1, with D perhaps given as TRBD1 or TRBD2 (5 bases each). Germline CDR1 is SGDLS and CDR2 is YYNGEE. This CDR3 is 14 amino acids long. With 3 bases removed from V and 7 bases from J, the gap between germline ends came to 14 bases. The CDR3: CASSGGTKTNEQFF. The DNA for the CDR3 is TGTGCCAGCAGCGGAGGGACCAAAACGAATGAGCAGTTCTTC.

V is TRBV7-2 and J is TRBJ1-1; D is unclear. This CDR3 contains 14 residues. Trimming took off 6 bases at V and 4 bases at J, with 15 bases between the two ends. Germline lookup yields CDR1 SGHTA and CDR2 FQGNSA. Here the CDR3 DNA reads TGTGCCAGCAGGATAAAGACGAGCGGCACTGAAGCTTTCTTT. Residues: CASRIKTSGTEAFF.

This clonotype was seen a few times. The CDR3 spells CASSQSYTGQVNTEAFF. In DNA form, the CDR3 reads TGCGCCAGCAGCCAATCCTACACGGGACAGGTCAACACTGAAGCTTTCTTT. This chain connects TRBV4-1 to TRBJ1-1, with 8 nucleotides matching TRBD1. The CDR3 runs 17 residues. In germline, CDR1 is MGHRA, CDR2 YSYEKL. V shed 2 bases, J shed 2 bases, and the junction held 10 bases outside the gene matches.

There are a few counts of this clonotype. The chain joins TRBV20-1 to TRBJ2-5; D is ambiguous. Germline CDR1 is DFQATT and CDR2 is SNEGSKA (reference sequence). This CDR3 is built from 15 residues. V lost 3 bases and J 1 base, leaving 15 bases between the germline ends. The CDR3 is CSASPVGKFQETQYF. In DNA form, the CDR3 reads TGCAGTGCTAGCCCCGTAGGGAAGTTCCAAGAGACCCAGTACTTC.